What follows are 6 T cell receptor beta chains derived from one specimen sequenced in a study of lymphopenia after photon versus proton radiotherapy. Libraries were prepared by immunoSEQ multiplex PCR; TCRdb keeps only in-frame clonotypes and omits some of them. The sample includes around 28,000 clones, 81% of them seen just once. The source was peripheral blood, collected from a patient treated with photon-based radiotherapy. These receptors all stem from a man aged 45 to 65 with gastric cancer.

This chain connects TRBV9 to TRBJ2-1; the match to TRBD2 covers 10 bases. The CDR3 is 16 residues long. CDR1 and CDR2 from the germline V gene are SGDLS and YYNGEE. Trimming took 0 bases from V and 10 from J; bases not matched to a gene: 10. The CDR3 loop is CASSVGPSGGAGEQFF. The CDR3 bases are TGTGCCAGCAGCGTAGGGCCCAGCGGGGGGGCTGGCGAGCAGTTCTTC.

This clone was seen at least ten times. This rearrangement joins TRBV4-3 to TRBJ1-5; no clear D gene. CDR1 and CDR2 from the germline V gene are LGHNA and YSLEER. Trimming removed 0 bases from V and 0 bases from J, with 12 bases in between. The CDR3 extends over 17 amino acids. This chain's CDR3 is CASSQDPGPNSNQPQHF. In DNA, the CDR3 is TGCGCCAGCAGCCAAGATCCCGGGCCCAATAGCAATCAGCCCCAGCATTTT.

The chain couples TRBV7-2 to TRBJ2-3, with unresolved D. V lost 0 bases to trimming and J lost 2 bases, with 3 bases between them. The germline gives CDR1 SGHTA, CDR2 FQGNSA. The CDR3 runs 13 residues. CDR3 in amino acids: CASSLAATDTQYF. In DNA form, the CDR3 reads TGTGCCAGCAGCTTAGCCGCCACAGATACGCAGTATTTT.

The V and J genes are TRBV7-9 and TRBJ2-1; 8 nucleotides line up with TRBD2. CDR3 length: 14 amino acids. Germline lookup yields CDR1 SEHNR and CDR2 FQNEAQ (reference sequence). Trimming at V came to 5 bases and at J to 9 bases, leaving 9 bases not matched to a gene. This chain's CDR3 is CASSLSGVWAEQFF. The CDR3, as DNA: TGTGCCAGCAGCCTTAGCGGGGTGTGGGCTGAGCAGTTCTTC.

The chain joins TRBV13 to TRBJ1-3; the D is unclear. With 5 bases removed from V and 2 bases from J, the gap between germline ends came to 7 bases. The CDR3 has 13 amino acids. The germline gives CDR1 PRHDT, CDR2 FYEKMQ (reference sequence). This CDR3 is CASSLDTGNTIYF. CDR3 coding DNA: TGTGCCAGCAGCCTTGACACTGGAAACACCATATATTTT.

The CDR3: CASSLDTGSNYGYTF. The CDR3 nucleotides are TGCGCCAGCAGCTTAGATACAGGGAGTAACTATGGCTACACCTTC. This chain joins TRBV5-1 and TRBJ1-2, with D perhaps TRBD1 (6 bases). The germline V gene has CDR1 SGHRS and CDR2 YFSETQ. The CDR3 contains 15 residues. With 2 bases removed from V and 1 base from J, the gap between germline ends came to 12 bases.